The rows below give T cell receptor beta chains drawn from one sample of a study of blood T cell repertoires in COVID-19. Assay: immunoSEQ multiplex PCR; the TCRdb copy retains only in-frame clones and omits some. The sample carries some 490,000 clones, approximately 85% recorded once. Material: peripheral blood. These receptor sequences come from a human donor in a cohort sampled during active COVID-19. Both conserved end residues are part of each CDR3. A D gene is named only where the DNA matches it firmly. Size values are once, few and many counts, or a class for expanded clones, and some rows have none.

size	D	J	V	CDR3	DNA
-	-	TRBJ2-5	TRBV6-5	CASREGTGGGTQYF	TGTGCCAGCAGGGAGGGGACAGGCGGGGGGACCCAGTACTTC
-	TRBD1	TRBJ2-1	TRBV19	CASSIDEGTGREFF	TGTGCCAGTAGTATAGATGAAGGGACAGGGAGAGAGTTCTTC
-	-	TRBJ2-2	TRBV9	CSYGELFF	TGTTCTTATGGGGAGCTGTTTTTT
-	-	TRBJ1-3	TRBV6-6	CASGPSGNTIYF	TGTGCCAGCGGCCCTTCTGGAAACACCATATATTTT
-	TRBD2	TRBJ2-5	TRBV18	CASSPLREAQETQYF	TGTGCCAGCTCACCCTTGCGGGAGGCCCAAGAGACCCAGTACTTC
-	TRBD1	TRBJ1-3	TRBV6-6	CASSFGTESGNTIYF	TGTGCCAGCAGTTTTGGGACAGAGAGCGGAAACACCATATATTTT
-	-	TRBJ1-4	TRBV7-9	CASSPGLSNEKLFF	TGTGCCAGCAGCCCGGGACTTTCTAATGAAAAACTGTTTTTT
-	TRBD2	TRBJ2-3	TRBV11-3	CASSLGERESTDTQYF	TGTGCCAGCAGCTTAGGAGAGCGGGAATCGACAGATACGCAGTATTTT
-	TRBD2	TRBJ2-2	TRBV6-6	CASSPVGLAGRIGELFF	TGTGCCAGCAGTCCGGTGGGACTAGCGGGACGTATCGGGGAGCTGTTTTTT
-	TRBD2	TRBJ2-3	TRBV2	CARSPPSGRITDTQYF	TGTGCCAGAAGTCCGCCTAGCGGGAGAATCACAGATACGCAGTATTTT
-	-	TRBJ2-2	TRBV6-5	CASRPGGRSGELFF	TGTGCCAGCAGACCCGGGGGACGTTCCGGGGAGCTGTTTTTT
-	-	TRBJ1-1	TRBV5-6	CASSWEPGNLNTEAFF	TGTGCCAGCAGCTGGGAACCAGGGAATTTGAACACTGAAGCTTTCTTT
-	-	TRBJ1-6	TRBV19	CASSIERGNSPLHF	TGTGCCAGTAGTATAGAGAGGGGGAATTCACCCCTCCACTTT
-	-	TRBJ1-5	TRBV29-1	CSVVMDYNQPQHF	TGCAGCGTTGTGATGGACTACAATCAGCCCCAGCATTTT
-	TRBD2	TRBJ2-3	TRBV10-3	CAISEPLAGDRTDTQYF	TGTGCCATCAGTGAGCCCCTAGCGGGAGATCGGACAGATACGCAGTATTTT
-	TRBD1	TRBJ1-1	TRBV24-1	CATRTRDRPMNTEAFF	TGTGCCACCCGGACCCGGGACAGGCCCATGAACACTGAAGCTTTCTTT
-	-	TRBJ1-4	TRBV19	CASSIGPRDGELFF	TGTGCCAGTAGTATAGGCCCACGGGATGGAGAACTGTTTTTT
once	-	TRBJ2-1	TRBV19	CASSLVRSIYNEQFF	TGTGCCAGTAGCCTAGTGCGGAGCATTTACAATGAGCAGTTCTTC
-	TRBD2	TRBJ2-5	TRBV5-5	CASSPLAGVETQYF	TGTGCCAGCAGCCCTCTAGCGGGAGTGGAGACCCAGTACTTC
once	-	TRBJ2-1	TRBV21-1	CASSKGHGLASSGNEQFF	TGTGCCAGCAGCAAAGGGCACGGACTAGCGTCCTCGGGCAATGAGCAGTTCTTC
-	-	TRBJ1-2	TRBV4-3	CASSPDITYGYTF	TGCGCCAGCAGCCCGGACATAACCTATGGCTACACCTTC
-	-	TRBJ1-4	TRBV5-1	CASSSTGATNEKLFF	TGCGCCAGCAGCTCAACAGGTGCAACTAATGAAAAACTGTTTTTT
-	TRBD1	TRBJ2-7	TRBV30	CAWRTGYAEQYF	TGTGCCTGGAGGACAGGGTACGCCGAGCAGTACTTC
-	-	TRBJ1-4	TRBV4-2	CASSGGQTTNEKLFF	TGTGCCAGCAGCGGAGGACAGACTACTAATGAAAAACTGTTTTTT
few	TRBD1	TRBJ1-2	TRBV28	CASRIGQVEGNYGYTF	TGTGCCAGCAGAATTGGACAGGTTGAGGGCAACTATGGCTACACCTTC
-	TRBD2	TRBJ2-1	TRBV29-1	CSVKRTSSPEQFF	TGCAGCGTTAAAAGGACTAGCTCGCCTGAGCAGTTCTTC
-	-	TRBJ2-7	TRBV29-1	CSVVVPVSSYEQYF	TGCAGCGTTGTGGTCCCTGTGAGCTCCTACGAGCAGTACTTC
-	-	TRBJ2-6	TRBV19	CASSSSGLSGANVLTF	TGTGCCAGTAGTTCGTCAGGACTCTCTGGGGCCAACGTCCTGACTTTC
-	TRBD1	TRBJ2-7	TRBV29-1	CSVRDRAGGYEQYF	TGCAGCGTCCGAGACAGGGCAGGAGGCTACGAGCAGTACTTC
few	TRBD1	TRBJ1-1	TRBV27	CASSLRGQGADWNTEAFF	TGTGCCAGCAGCCTACGGGGACAGGGGGCCGACTGGAACACTGAAGCTTTCTTT
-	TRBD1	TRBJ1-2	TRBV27	CASSFRGTYGYTF	TGTGCCAGCAGTTTCAGGGGGACCTATGGCTACACCTTC